The 9 T cell receptor beta chains presented below share a single source sample, sequenced in a study of cytomegalovirus exposure and HLA in healthy donors. Amplification used 60 Vbeta primers and 13 Jbeta primers. Sequencing used immunoSEQ multiplex PCR; TCRdb keeps in-frame clones, though not all of them. The sample comprises 150,000 to 200,000 clones, roughly 84% of which are singletons, and around 0.25% rests with the top ten. The sample taken for sequencing was PBMCs. All receptors come from a boy aged 10-17 years in good health and CMV-seronegative.

The rearrangement uses TRBV11-2 and TRBJ2-7; tentative D call: TRBD2 (5 bases). The CDR3 loop spans 15 amino acids. V was shortened by 2 bases and J by 3 bases, with 14 bases between the two germline ends. Germline CDR1 is SGHAT and CDR2 is FQNNGV. CDR3 residues: CASSLRGNRDYEQYF. For the CDR3, the DNA is TGTGCCAGCAGCTTAAGAGGGAACCGAGACTACGAGCAGTACTTC.

V is TRBV25-1 and J is TRBJ2-1, with TRBD2 matching 7 bases. Per germline, CDR1 MGHDK and CDR2 SYGVNS. This CDR3 is 15 amino acids long. V trimming: 3 bases; J trimming: 6 bases; junction bases outside the gene matches: 8. The CDR3 coding sequence is TGTGCCAGCAGTGACAGACTACTAGCGATCAATGAGCAGTTCTTC. Residues: CASSDRLLAINEQFF.

The J gene is TRBJ1-6, the V gene TRBV6-4; perhaps TRBD1 as D (5 bases). This CDR3 contains 14 residues. The V gene's germline CDR1 is MRHNA and CDR2 SNTAGT. V was clipped by 3 bases and J by 6 bases, with 9 bases between them. CDR3 residues: CASSERGPNSPLHF. CDR3 DNA sequence: TGTGCCAGCAGTGAGCGGGGCCCTAATTCACCCCTCCACTTT.

The V gene is TRBV6-6, the J gene TRBJ2-7; TRBD1 aligns across 7 bases. V was clipped by 4 bases and J by 0 bases; unmatched bases: 9. Germline-derived CDR1 and CDR2 are MNHNY and SVGAGI (reference sequence). This CDR3 region has 16 residues. The CDR3 DNA is TGTGCCAGCAGTTCATCCGGGACAGAGATCTCCTACGAGCAGTACTTC. Its translation: CASSSSGTEISYEQYF.

This clone has more than one count but fewer than ten. The chain is built from TRBV21-1 and TRBJ1-2; TRBD1, the table's D call, was not compared with the DNA. TRBV21-1 is reported as a pseudogene. CDR3 length: 13 residues. In nucleotides, the CDR3 is TGTGCCAGCAGCCGGCTGGGGGCCTATGGCTACACCTTC. Encoded protein: CASSRLGAYGYTF.

This rearrangement joins TRBV30 to TRBJ1-5; the match to TRBD1 covers 9 bases. In germline, CDR1 is GTSNPN, CDR2 SVGIG (reference sequence). CDR3 length: 13 amino acids. The V gene end was trimmed by 6 bases and the J gene end by 6 bases; junction bases not matched to a gene: 6. CDR3 sequence (DNA): TGTGCCTGCCGGGACAGGGTTGGTCAGCCCCAGCATTTT. Amino acid sequence: CACRDRVGQPQHF.

The chain joins TRBV7-9 to TRBJ1-1; the D gene is possibly TRBD1 (5 bases). CDR1 and CDR2 from the germline V gene are SEHNR and FQNEAQ (reference sequence). This CDR3 region has 15 residues. Trimming took 0 bases from V and 1 from J, leaving 9 bases between them. This chain's CDR3 is CASSLAGGTNTEAFF. CDR3 bases: TGTGCCAGCAGCTTAGCTGGGGGGACGAACACTGAAGCTTTCTTT.

The chain employs TRBV10-3 and TRBJ2-3; D is ambiguous. V lost 0 bases and J lost 7, with 11 bases in between. Germline V CDR1 and CDR2: ENHRY, SYGVKD. The CDR3 sequence is 14 residues long. CDR3 in DNA: TGTGCCATCAGTGAGTCTGCGGCCCAGCATACGCAGTATTTT. Amino acid sequence: CAISESAAQHTQYF.

The chain links TRBV10-3 to TRBJ2-2, with D uncertain. The CDR3 extends over 17 amino acids. Germline CDR1 ENHRY, CDR2 SYGVKD. The V gene lost 6 bases and the J gene lost 1 base, with 18 bases spanning the gap. This CDR3 reads CAISLQPPNLNTGELFF. Written as DNA, the CDR3 is TGTGCCATCAGCCTACAGCCCCCAAACCTGAACACCGGGGAGCTGTTTTTT.